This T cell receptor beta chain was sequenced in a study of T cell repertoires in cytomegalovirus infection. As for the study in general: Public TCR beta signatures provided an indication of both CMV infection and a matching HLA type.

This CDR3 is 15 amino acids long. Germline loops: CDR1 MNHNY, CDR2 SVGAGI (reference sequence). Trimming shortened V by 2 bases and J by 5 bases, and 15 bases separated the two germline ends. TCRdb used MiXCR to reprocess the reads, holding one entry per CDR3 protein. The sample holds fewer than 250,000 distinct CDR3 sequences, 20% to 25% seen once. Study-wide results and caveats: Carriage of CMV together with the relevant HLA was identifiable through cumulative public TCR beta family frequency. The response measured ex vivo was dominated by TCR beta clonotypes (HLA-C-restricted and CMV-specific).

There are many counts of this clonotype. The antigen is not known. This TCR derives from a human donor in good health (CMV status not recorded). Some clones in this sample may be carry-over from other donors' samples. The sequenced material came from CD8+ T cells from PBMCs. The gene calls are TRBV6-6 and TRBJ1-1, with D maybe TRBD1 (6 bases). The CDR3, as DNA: TGTGCCAGCAGTTACGTTGGGGGCGTAGGGACTGAAGCTTTCTTT. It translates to CASSYVGGVGTEAFF.